Each of the 20 T cell receptor beta chains below was sequenced from the same sample in a study of PD-1 blockade in classical Hodgkin lymphoma. Time point described: cycle 4 day 1 (C4D1), after less than seven weeks of nivolumab. Following autologous stem cell transplantation, relapse occurred in every patient, and exposure to brentuximab vedotin varied. Clones were sequenced by immunoSEQ multiplex PCR, and TCRdb holds only the in-frame ones, with some missing. The profile shows some 33,000 clones, 81% of them singletons. This specimen was peripheral blood mononuclear cells (PBMCs), taken before the fourth cycle of nivolumab. The receptor set was obtained from a human donor with classical Hodgkin lymphoma.

The rearrangement links TRBV5-4 to TRBJ2-2; 16 nucleotides align to TRBD2. V shed 4 bases and J 5 bases; nucleotides not matched to a gene: 2. Germline CDR1 SGHNT, CDR2 YYREEE (reference sequence). The CDR3 loop spans 16 amino acids. DNA of the CDR3: TGTGCCAGCAGCCCGGGACTAGCGGGGGGGACCGGGGAGCTGTTTTTT. Translated, it gives CASSPGLAGGTGELFF.

The CDR3 bases are TGTGCCGCCGGCGACAGGGCCAGAAACTATGGCTACACCTTC. Translating it yields CAAGDRARNYGYTF. The chain carries TRBV10-3 and TRBJ1-2; TRBD1 agrees at 7 bases. The junction had 11 bases not matched to a gene; V was cut back by 11 bases and J by 2 bases. Germline V gives CDR1 ENHRY, CDR2 SYGVKD. CDR3 length equals 14 residues.

The V gene is TRBV5-5, the J gene TRBJ2-1; D may match TRBD1 or TRBD2 (5 bases each). CDR1 SGHKS and CDR2 YYEKEE come from the germline V gene (reference sequence). The germline V and J ends were trimmed by 4 bases and 8 bases, with 19 bases remaining between them. The CDR3 totals 15 residues. The CDR3 coding sequence is TGTGCCAGCAGCCTACTTCCGGGACCCGAACATGAGCAGTTCTTC. Translated, it gives CASSLLPGPEHEQFF. Full variable domain (rest looked up from reference TRBV5-5 and TRBJ2-1): DAGVTQSPTHLIKTRGQQVTLRCSPISGHKSVSWYQQVLGQGPQFIFQYYEKEERGRGNFPDRFSARQFPNYSSELNVNALLLGDSALYLCASSLLPGPEHEQFFGPGTRLTVL.

This clone was counted a single time. The rearrangement links TRBV7-6 to TRBJ2-7; 11 bases line up with TRBD1. The ends lost 4 bases at V and 4 bases at J; junction bases unmatched: 6. Germline V CDR1 and CDR2: SGHVS, FNYEAQ. The CDR3 is made up of 15 amino acids. The CDR3 coding sequence is TGTGCCAGCAGCTCACTCGGACAGGGGGCGTACGAGCAGTACTTC. Translation: CASSSLGQGAYEQYF.

This chain joins TRBV7-3 and TRBJ1-2; D is ambiguous. Per the germline V gene, CDR1 is SGHTA and CDR2 is FQGTGA. The CDR3 totals 16 residues. The V end lost 3 bases, the J end lost 0 bases, and 14 bases lay between the germline ends. The CDR3 sequence: CASSLGKATANYGYTF. For the CDR3, the DNA is TGTGCCAGCAGCTTGGGTAAGGCCACAGCTAACTATGGCTACACCTTC.

The chain recombines TRBV2 with TRBJ2-1, with TRBD2 matching over 15 bases. The junction had 19 bases not matched to a gene; V was cut back by 6 bases and J by 7 bases. The CDR3 consists of 20 residues. CDR1 is SNHLY, CDR2 FYNNEI, per germline. DNA of the CDR3: TGTGCCAGCAGGGACAGAGGACTAGCGGGAGGGCCGCACCCCACGAATGAGCAGTTCTTC. Translated, it gives CASRDRGLAGGPHPTNEQFF.

This chain joins TRBV2 and TRBJ2-2, with a tentative D call TRBD1 (6 bases). The V end was cut by 7 bases, the J end by 6 bases, with 15 bases between. The CDR3 consists of 14 residues. Germline values: CDR1 SNHLY, CDR2 FYNNEI. This chain's CDR3 is CASTHRAYPGELFF. The CDR3 bases are TGTGCCAGCACCCACAGGGCTTACCCCGGGGAGCTGTTTTTT.

CDR3 amino acids: CASSLGDINYGYTF. The CDR3 region has the DNA TGCGCCAGCAGCTTGGGGGACATCAACTATGGCTACACCTTC. V and J are TRBV5-1 and TRBJ1-2; TRBD1 might be the D (6 bases). The CDR3 extends over 14 amino acids. V was clipped by 0 bases and J by 2 bases, with 8 bases between them. The germline gives CDR1 SGHRS, CDR2 YFSETQ.

This clone was picked up one time. This rearrangement joins TRBV18 to TRBJ2-2; 10 bases line up with TRBD2. This CDR3 has 16 amino acids. V gave up 3 bases and J gave up 2 bases; unmatched junction bases: 3. CDR1 and CDR2 from the germline V gene are KGHSH and LQKENI. This CDR3 is CASSPGTSANTGELFF. The CDR3 DNA follows: TGTGCCAGCTCACCCGGGACTAGCGCAAACACCGGGGAGCTGTTTTTT.

The gene calls are TRBV29-1 and TRBJ1-1; TRBD1 might be the D (5 bases). The V gene's germline CDR1 is SQVTM and CDR2 ANQGSEA. The CDR3 covers 12 residues. V was pared by 2 bases and J by 5 bases, with 9 bases between. CDR3 nucleotides: TGCAGCGTTGAACTCCGGGGGACTGAAGCTTTCTTT. This encodes CSVELRGTEAFF.

The chain couples TRBV4-3 to TRBJ1-1; D gene unclear. Germline assignment: CDR1 LGHNA and CDR2 YSLEER. Trimming pared 0 bases from V and 3 bases from J, leaving 11 bases between. The CDR3 spans 15 residues. The CDR3 protein is CASSQERQLDTEAFF. In DNA, the CDR3 is TGCGCCAGCAGCCAAGAGAGGCAGTTGGACACTGAAGCTTTCTTT.

This clone was seen a handful of times. V and J are TRBV5-6 and TRBJ1-2, with D maybe TRBD1 (6 bases). Trimming took 6 bases from V and 8 from J, leaving 11 bases between them. The germline gives CDR1 SGHDT, CDR2 YYEEEE. The CDR3 is 11 residues long. Written as DNA, the CDR3 is TGTGCCAGCACGGCGACAGGAGGCTACACCTTC. It encodes CASTATGGYTF.

The CDR3 DNA reads TGCGCCAGCAAACCGAGGCCCCGCTACGAGCAGTACTTC. Encoded protein: CASKPRPRYEQYF. This chain joins TRBV23-1 and TRBJ2-7; D call uncertain. TRBV23-1 is reported as an ORF; its role is uncertain. V lost 7 bases and J lost 3, with 13 bases in between. CDR3 length equals 13 residues.

The chain employs TRBV9 and TRBJ2-1, with 7 bases aligning to TRBD1. Germline CDR1 SGDLS, CDR2 YYNGEE. Trimming took 5 bases from V and 9 from J; bases not matched to a gene: 5. The CDR3 consists of 12 residues. CDR3 coding DNA: TGTGCCAGCAGGGGGGACAGTTCTGAGCAGTTCTTC. The encoded protein is CASRGDSSEQFF.

This clone was seen just once. The V and J genes are TRBV29-1 and TRBJ1-4, with a weak D call TRBD1 (5 bases). V lost 4 bases and J 2 bases, leaving 11 bases between the germline ends. The germline V gene encodes CDR1 SQVTM and CDR2 ANQGSEA. The CDR3 has 14 residues. The CDR3 here is CSVAGTRTNEKLFF. The CDR3 bases are TGCAGCGTTGCCGGGACTCGCACTAATGAAAAACTGTTTTTT.

This clone is categorized as large. J is TRBJ1-1 and V is TRBV6-5, with a tentative D call TRBD1 (6 bases). CDR1 is MNHEY and CDR2 is SVGAGI in the germline V gene. There are 14 residues in the CDR3. Trimming took 5 bases from V and 6 from J, leaving 16 bases between them. CDR3 residues: CASSHQGTGSEAFF. In DNA form, the CDR3 reads TGTGCCAGCAGTCACCAGGGGACGGGTTCTGAAGCTTTCTTT.

J is TRBJ2-7 and V is TRBV19; the D gene is possibly TRBD1 (6 bases). The V and J ends lost 5 bases and 1 base respectively, with 9 bases between them. CDR3 length equals 13 residues. CDR1 LNHDA and CDR2 SQIVND come from the germline V gene (reference sequence). CDR3 coding DNA: TGTGCCAGTAGTTCACAGGGTTCCTACGAGCAGTACTTC. Its protein product is CASSSQGSYEQYF.

This clone was recorded a few times. The chain is built from TRBV5-1 and TRBJ2-1; TRBD1 agrees at 7 bases. The J segment lost 1 base and the V segment lost 0 bases, leaving 4 bases of the junction unmatched. Germline V gives CDR1 SGHRS, CDR2 YFSETQ. The CDR3 extends over 16 amino acids. DNA for the CDR3: TGCGCCAGCAGCTTGGGGGCAGGGGGATCCTACAATGAGCAGTTCTTC. It specifies CASSLGAGGSYNEQFF.

The V and J genes are TRBV7-2 and TRBJ2-3; D ambiguous. CDR1 is SGHTA, CDR2 FQGNSA, per germline. The CDR3 has 12 residues. Trimming shortened V by 4 bases and J by 4 bases, and 6 bases separated the two germline ends. The CDR3 region is CASSYGADTQYF. CDR3 sequence (DNA): TGTGCCAGCAGCTATGGAGCAGATACGCAGTATTTT. Full variable domain (outside the CDR3, taken from reference TRBV7-2 and TRBJ2-3): GAGVSQSPSNKVTEKGKDVELRCDPISGHTALYWYRQSLGQGLEFLIYFQGNSAPDKSGLPSDRFSAERTGGSVSTLTIQRTQQEDSAVYLCASSYGADTQYFGPGTRLTVL.

J is TRBJ1-1 and V is TRBV28; 8 bases align to TRBD1. The CDR3 runs 19 residues. V trimming: 5 bases; J trimming: 0 bases; junction bases outside the gene matches: 17. Germline-derived CDR1 and CDR2 are MDHEN and SYDVKM. CDR3: CASSLSLGTGESMNTEAFF. CDR3 bases: TGTGCCAGCAGTCTCAGCCTCGGGACAGGTGAATCCATGAACACTGAAGCTTTCTTT.